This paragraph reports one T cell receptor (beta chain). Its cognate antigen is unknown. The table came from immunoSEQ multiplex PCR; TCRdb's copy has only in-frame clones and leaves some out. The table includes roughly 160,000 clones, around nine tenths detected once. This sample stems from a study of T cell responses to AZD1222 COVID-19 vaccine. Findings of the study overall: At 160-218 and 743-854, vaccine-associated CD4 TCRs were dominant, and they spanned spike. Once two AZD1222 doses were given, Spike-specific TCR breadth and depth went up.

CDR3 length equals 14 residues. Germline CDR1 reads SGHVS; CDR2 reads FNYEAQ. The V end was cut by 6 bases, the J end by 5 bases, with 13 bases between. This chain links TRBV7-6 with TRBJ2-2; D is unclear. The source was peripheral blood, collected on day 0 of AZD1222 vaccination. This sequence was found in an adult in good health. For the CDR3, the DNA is TGTGCCAGCAGACTAAATGCTGGGACCGGGGAGCTGTTTTTT. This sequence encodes CASRLNAGTGELFF.